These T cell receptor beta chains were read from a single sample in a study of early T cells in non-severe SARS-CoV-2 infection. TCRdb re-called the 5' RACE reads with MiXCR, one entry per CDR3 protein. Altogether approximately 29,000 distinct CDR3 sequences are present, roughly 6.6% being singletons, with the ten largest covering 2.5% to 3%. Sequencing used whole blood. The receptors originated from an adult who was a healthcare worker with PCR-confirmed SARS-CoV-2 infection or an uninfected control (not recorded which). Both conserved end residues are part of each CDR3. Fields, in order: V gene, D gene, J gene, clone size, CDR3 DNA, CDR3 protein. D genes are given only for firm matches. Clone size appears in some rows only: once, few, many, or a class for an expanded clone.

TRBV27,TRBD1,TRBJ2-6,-,TGTGCCAGCAGTTTCTTGACAGGGCCCTCGGGGGCCAACGTCCTGACTTTC,CASSFLTGPSGANVLTF
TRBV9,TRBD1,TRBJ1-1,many,TGTGCCAGCAGCGAGGCCAGGGGGAGCACTGAAGCTTTCTTT,CASSEARGSTEAFF
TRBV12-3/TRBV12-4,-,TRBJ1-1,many,TGTGCCAGCAGATACCGGAGGACTGCGGGGACTGAAGCTTTCTTT,CASRYRRTAGTEAFF
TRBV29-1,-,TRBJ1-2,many,TGCAGCGTTGAAGGGCAGGGAGGTGGCTACACCTTC,CSVEGQGGGYTF
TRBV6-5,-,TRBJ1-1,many,TGTGCCAGCAGTTACTCTTTTGACAGGCTGAACACTGAAGCTTTCTTT,CASSYSFDRLNTEAFF
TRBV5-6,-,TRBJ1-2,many,TGTGCCAGCAGCTTGGGCCCTACGGGTTATGGCTACACCTTC,CASSLGPTGYGYTF
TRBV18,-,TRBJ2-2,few,TGTGCCAGCTCACCAGCCCCGAACACCGGGGAGCTGTTTTTT,CASSPAPNTGELFF
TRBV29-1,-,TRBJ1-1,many,TGCAGCCCCAGGACCTTGGGCACTGAAGCTTTCTTT,CSPRTLGTEAFF
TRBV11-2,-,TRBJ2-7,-,TGTGCCAGCAGCCCTTATAGCTCCTACGAGCAGTACTTC,CASSPYSSYEQYF
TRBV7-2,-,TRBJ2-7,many,TGTGCCAGCAGCTTACCGGGGGCCTACGAGCAGTACTTC,CASSLPGAYEQYF
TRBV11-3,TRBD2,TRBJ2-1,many,TGTGCCAGCAGCCTAAAGCGGGATCGCAATGAGCAGTTCTTC,CASSLKRDRNEQFF
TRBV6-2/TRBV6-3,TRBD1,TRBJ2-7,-,TGTGCCACCGAGGGACAGGGGTTTCACGAGCAGTACTTC,CATEGQGFHEQYF
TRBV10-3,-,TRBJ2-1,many,TGTGCCATCAGTGAGGGACGCTCCTACAATGAGCAGTTCTTC,CAISEGRSYNEQFF
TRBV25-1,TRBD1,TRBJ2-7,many,TGTGCCAGCACCCCCTCCTCGGGACAGGGTACGCTTGACGAGCAGTACTTC,CASTPSSGQGTLDEQYF
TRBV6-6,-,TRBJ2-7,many,TGTGCCAGCAGTTACGCGCAGCAGGGCTACGAGCAGTACTTC,CASSYAQQGYEQYF
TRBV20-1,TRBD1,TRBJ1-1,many,TGCAGTGCTAGACCACTACAGGGGGCGAACACTGAAGCTTTCTTT,CSARPLQGANTEAFF
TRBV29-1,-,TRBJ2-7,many,TGCAGCGTTGAGGAGGGACGGCAGTACTTC,CSVEEGRQYF
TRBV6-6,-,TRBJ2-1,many,TGTGCCAGCAGTTTCTCGAGTCCCCTTGATGAGCAGTTCTTC,CASSFSSPLDEQFF
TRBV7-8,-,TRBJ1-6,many,TGTGCCAGCAGCTCCACCCCACGGACAGACCGAAATTCACCCCTCCACTTT,CASSSTPRTDRNSPLHF
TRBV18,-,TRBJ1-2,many,TGTGCCAGCTCACCCACAAGTCGAGGGGACTATGGCTACACCTTC,CASSPTSRGDYGYTF
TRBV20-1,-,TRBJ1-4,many,TGCAGTGCTAGAGTCGAGGGATCAAATGAAAAACTGTTTTTT,CSARVEGSNEKLFF
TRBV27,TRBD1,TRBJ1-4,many,TGTGCCAGCAGTTCCCAATTCTTGACAGGGGCAAAACTGTTTTTT,CASSSQFLTGAKLFF
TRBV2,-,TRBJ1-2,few,TGTGCCAGCAGCGCCGGGCCTTTGGCCGGAGGCTACACCTTC,CASSAGPLAGGYTF
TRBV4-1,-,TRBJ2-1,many,TGCGCCAGCAGCCAAGAACCCTTGCCCCCCTACAATGAGCAGTTCTTC,CASSQEPLPPYNEQFF
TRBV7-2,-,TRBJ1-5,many,TGTGCCAGCAGCGATGACAGACCGCCCCAGCATTTT,CASSDDRPPQHF
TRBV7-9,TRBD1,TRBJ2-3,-,TGTGCCAGCACTACCCCCCCCCCGGGACAGGGAGGCGATACGCAGTATTTT,CASTTPPPGQGGDTQYF
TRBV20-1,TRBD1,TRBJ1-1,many,TGCAGTGCTAGGATAGACCGGGGGCAGGGGGCGTGGACTGAAGCTTTCTTT,CSARIDRGQGAWTEAFF
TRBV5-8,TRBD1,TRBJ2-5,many,TGTGCCAGCAGGATGGACAGGGGTGAGACCCAGTACTTC,CASRMDRGETQYF
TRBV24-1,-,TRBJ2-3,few,TGTGCCACCAGTGATCCCGGGACGGAGGGAGATACGCAGTATTTT,CATSDPGTEGDTQYF
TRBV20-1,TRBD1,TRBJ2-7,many,TGCAGTGCCAGACGACCGGGACAGGGGATTGGGGAGCAGTACTTC,CSARRPGQGIGEQYF
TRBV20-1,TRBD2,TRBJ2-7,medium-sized,TGCAGTGCTGCTCACCCGACTAGCGGAACTTACGAGCAGTACTTC,CSAAHPTSGTYEQYF
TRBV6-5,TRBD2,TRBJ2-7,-,TGTGCCAGCAGTTACTCACGCGGGAGCCACGAGCAGTACTTC,CASSYSRGSHEQYF
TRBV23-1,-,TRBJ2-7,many,TGCGCCAGCAGTCAAAATTACGAGCAGTACTTC,CASSQNYEQYF
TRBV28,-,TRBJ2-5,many,TGTGCCAGCAGTTTTATACTAGCAAAAAAAGAGACCCAGTACTTC,CASSFILAKKETQYF
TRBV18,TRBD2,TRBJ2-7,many,TGTGCCAGCTCAGTAGCGGGAGGGTCCAACGAGCAGTACTTC,CASSVAGGSNEQYF
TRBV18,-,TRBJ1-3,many,TGTGCCAGCTCACGGGCAGTTTCTGAAAACACCATATATTTT,CASSRAVSENTIYF
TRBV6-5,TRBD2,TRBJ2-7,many,TGTGCCAGCAGTTACAGGGAGACTAGCGGTGCCGAGCAGTACTTC,CASSYRETSGAEQYF
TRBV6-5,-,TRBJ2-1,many,TGTGCCAGCAGGCGAGACGTTGGCCCCAGGCCCAATGAGCAGTTCTTC,CASRRDVGPRPNEQFF
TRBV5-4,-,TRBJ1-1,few,TGTGCCAGCAGCTTGTTTTTGAGCACTGAAGCTTTCTTT,CASSLFLSTEAFF
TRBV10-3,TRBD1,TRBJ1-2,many,TGTGCCATCAGTGACTCTCGACCCGCGGACAGGGGGAACTATGGCTACACCTTC,CAISDSRPADRGNYGYTF
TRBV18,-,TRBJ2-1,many,TGTGCCAGCTCACAGACGGGTTACAATGAGCAGTTCTTC,CASSQTGYNEQFF
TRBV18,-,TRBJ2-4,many,TGTGCCAGCTCACCACCGTCGGTGGCCAAAAACATTCAGTACTTC,CASSPPSVAKNIQYF